This T cell receptor beta chain was found in a study of T cell changes during pregnancy in multiple sclerosis. Libraries were prepared by immunoSEQ multiplex PCR; TCRdb keeps only in-frame clonotypes and omits some of them. This table holds approximately 70,000 clones, approximately 90% found once. The germline V gene has CDR1 SGHTA and CDR2 FQGNSA. The V gene lost 0 bases and the J gene lost 14 bases, with 11 bases spanning the gap. The CDR3 consists of 13 residues. This clonotype was sampled from a female donor with multiple sclerosis, enrolled in a pregnancy study. The sequencing here drew on CD4+ T cells from peripheral blood mononuclear cells, taken before pregnancy. This sequence joins TRBV7-2 and TRBJ1-6; a weak D match, TRBD1 (5 bases). The CDR3 nucleotides are TGTGCCAGCAGCTTAGCGGGGGGTGGAACCCTCCACTTT. It codes for CASSLAGGGTLHF. Filled out from reference TRBV7-2 and TRBJ1-6, the complete variable domain reads GAGVSQSPSNKVTEKGKDVELRCDPISGHTALYWYRQSLGQGLEFLIYFQGNSAPDKSGLPSDRFSAERTGGSVSTLTIQRTQQEDSAVYLCASSLAGGGTLHFGNGTRLTVT.